The TCR beta chain under discussion was sequenced for a study of shared clonotypes between healthy human individuals. Concerning this clone itself: Antigen unknown.

The CDR3 has 15 residues. Germline V CDR1 and CDR2: PRHDT, FYEKMQ (reference sequence). V was clipped by 4 bases and J by 1 base, with 11 bases between them. CD45RO-negative CD8 cells positively selected for CCR7 made up the naive population, which excluded terminally differentiated effector memory CD45RA+ cells. Findings of the study overall: Larger estimated richness was generally seen in naive subsets than in memory subsets. The sole specimen, blood, was sampled, and tissue repertoires likely differ.

Here immunoSEQ multiplex PCR was the method, and the copy in TCRdb shows in-frame clones only, minus some. The repertoire includes fewer than 1 million clones, approximately 97% of them detected once, and 0.2% to 0.25% sits in the top ten. The chain is built from TRBV13 and TRBJ1-3; no definite D call. Input material: naive CD8+ T cells sorted from blood. This clonotype was sampled from a man aged 25-45 years in good health. In DNA form, the CDR3 reads TGTGCCAGCAGCTCCTGGACGGATTCTGGAAACACCATATATTTT. Its translation is CASSSWTDSGNTIYF.